One sample yielded the 13 T cell receptor beta chains listed below, sequenced in a study of blood T cell repertoires in COVID-19. Generated by immunoSEQ multiplex PCR, the TCRdb table keeps only in-frame clones and is missing some. Here the sample spans under 250,000 clones, approximately 90% being singletons. Source material: PBMCs or T cells enriched from blood (not recorded which). These receptors all stem from a man aged 40-55 years who had recovered from COVID-19.

The rearrangement joins TRBV28 to TRBJ1-6, with 8 bases that match TRBD1. The CDR3 spans 14 residues. Germline CDR1 is MDHEN and CDR2 is SYDVKM. V shed 8 bases and J 6 bases; nucleotides not matched to a gene: 6. This CDR3 reads CASLLGQVNSPLHF. The DNA of the CDR3 is TGTGCCAGCCTCCTGGGACAGGTTAATTCACCCCTCCACTTT.

There are a few counts of this clone. The chain uses TRBV2 and TRBJ1-5; tentative D call: TRBD1 (5 bases). The CDR3 is 15 amino acids. Germline V gene data show CDR1 as SNHLY and CDR2 as FYNNEI. Trimming shortened V by 6 bases and J by 1 base, and 13 bases separated the two germline ends. The CDR3 DNA follows: TGTGCCAGCAGGCTCGGGACTCAGAGCAATCAGCCCCAGCATTTT. Protein: CASRLGTQSNQPQHF.

This clone was counted a single time. The genes are TRBV7-2 and TRBJ1-3, with D tentatively TRBD1 (5 bases). Germline V CDR1 and CDR2: SGHTA, FQGNSA. The CDR3 extends over 14 amino acids. V lost 5 bases and J 4 bases, leaving 12 bases between the germline ends. The DNA for the CDR3 is TGTGCCAGCAGCCCAGGGATTTCAGGAAACACCATATATTTT. This translates into CASSPGISGNTIYF.

V and J are TRBV5-1 and TRBJ1-2; maybe TRBD1 (6 bases). Trimming pared 1 base from V and 7 bases from J, leaving 11 bases between. The CDR3 is 13 residues long. Per germline, CDR1 SGHRS and CDR2 YFSETQ. The CDR3 region is CASSLQDSSGYTF. For the CDR3, the DNA is TGCGCCAGCAGCTTGCAGGACAGCTCTGGCTACACCTTC.

The chain is built from TRBV7-2 and TRBJ2-2; TRBD1 might be the D (5 bases). The CDR3 contains 16 residues. From germline, CDR1 is SGHTA and CDR2 FQGNSA. The germline V and J ends were trimmed by 4 bases and 3 bases, with 15 bases remaining between them. CDR3 region: CASSSSGRTDTGELFF. The CDR3 DNA follows: TGTGCCAGCAGCTCCTCAGGGCGGACGGACACCGGGGAGCTGTTTTTT.

V and J are TRBV6-5 and TRBJ2-5, with D perhaps TRBD2 (6 bases). The CDR3 totals 15 residues. CDR1 is MNHEY, CDR2 SVGAGI, per germline. Between the trimmed V and J ends, which lost 2 bases and 3 bases, there was a span of 13 bases. This CDR3 is CASSYGGAIEETQYF. CDR3 sequence (DNA): TGTGCCAGCAGTTACGGCGGGGCGATAGAAGAGACCCAGTACTTC.

The V call is TRBV5-1, the J call TRBJ2-5; D remains unclear. Germline V gene sequence: CDR1 SGHRS, CDR2 YFSETQ. V lost 4 bases and J 2 bases, leaving 9 bases between the germline ends. This CDR3 contains 13 residues. The CDR3 DNA is TGCGCCAGCAGCATTCTGGCACAAGAGACCCAGTACTTC. It specifies CASSILAQETQYF.

The J gene is TRBJ2-7, the V gene TRBV7-2; 11 bases line up with TRBD2. V shed 8 bases, J shed 2 bases, and the junction held 11 bases outside the gene matches. This CDR3 spans 16 amino acids. Per the germline V gene, CDR1 is SGHTA and CDR2 is FQGNSA. CDR3 bases: TGTGCCAGCTGCCTAGAGGGTAGCGGGGGGGCCTACGAGCAGTACTTC. Translation gives CASCLEGSGGAYEQYF.

J is TRBJ1-1 and V is TRBV4-3, with TRBD1 identical over 7 bases. Germline V gene data show CDR1 as LGHNA and CDR2 as YSLEER. With V trimmed by 3 bases and J by 0 bases, 13 bases remained unmatched. The CDR3 contains 18 residues. The CDR3 region is CASSHQGTARGVNTEAFF. The DNA of the CDR3 is TGCGCCAGCAGCCACCAGGGGACAGCCCGGGGCGTGAACACTGAAGCTTTCTTT.

The rearrangement joins TRBV5-1 to TRBJ2-1, with D possibly matching TRBD1 (5 bases). Germline CDR1 and CDR2: SGHRS and YFSETQ. Trimming removed 1 base from V and 3 bases from J, with 8 bases in between. The CDR3 is 14 amino acids. CDR3 sequence (DNA): TGCGCCAGCAGCTTGCACAGGCGCTACAATGAGCAGTTCTTC. This codes for CASSLHRRYNEQFF.

The rearrangement joins TRBV7-2 to TRBJ1-3; 7 positions match TRBD1. Germline CDR1 is SGHTA and CDR2 is FQGNSA. CDR3 length: 16 residues. V shed 4 bases and J 0 bases; nucleotides not matched to a gene: 6. The chain's CDR3 is CASSWDSPSSGNTIYF. The DNA for the CDR3 is TGTGCCAGCAGCTGGGACAGCCCCTCCTCTGGAAACACCATATATTTT.

V is TRBV6-5 and J is TRBJ2-7, with D perhaps matching TRBD1 (5 bases). The CDR3 runs to 15 residues. Germline CDR1 and CDR2: MNHEY and SVGAGI. Trimming shortened V by 7 bases and J by 0 bases, and 16 bases separated the two germline ends. CDR3 sequence (DNA): TGTGCCAGCACTCCCATTTGGGGCAACTCCTACGAGCAGTACTTC. This encodes CASTPIWGNSYEQYF.

The CDR3 region is CASSGRDRGLFNQPQHF. CDR3 DNA sequence: TGTGCCAGCAGCGGCCGGGACAGGGGTCTATTCAATCAGCCCCAGCATTTT. This chain connects TRBV5-6 to TRBJ1-5; 10 bases are a match to TRBD1. Trimming cost V 4 bases and J 3 bases; bases outside gene matches: 10. Germline-derived CDR1 and CDR2 are SGHDT and YYEEEE. There are 17 residues in the CDR3.